This passage covers 10 T cell receptor beta chains from one sample sequenced in a study of cytotoxic CD8 clonotypes in ibrutinib-treated CLL (dated by TCRdb to 2020 to 2023). The library was built by means of the immunoSEQ multiplex PCR assay. Held by TCRdb, this immuneACCESS table contains in-frame sequences only and omits some clones. Under half of the omission traces to an unresolved V gene where checked; the cause of the rest is unknown. The sample records hundreds of thousands of clones, 67% of which are singletons. Clones ranked in the top ten supply 6% to 6.5% of the sample. The source was PBMCs, collected after 36 months of ibrutinib treatment. All receptors derive from a human donor with chronic lymphocytic leukemia.

The chain uses TRBV19 and TRBJ2-6; 9 bases map to TRBD1. This CDR3 spans 16 amino acids. Germline V CDR1 and CDR2: LNHDA, SQIVND (reference sequence). The V gene end was trimmed by 6 bases and the J gene end by 0 bases; junction bases not matched to a gene: 3. The CDR3 here is CASRQGAYSGANVLTF. CDR3 coding DNA: TGTGCCAGTAGACAGGGGGCTTACTCTGGGGCCAACGTCCTGACTTTC.

The chain couples TRBV28 to TRBJ2-1, with a possible D match to TRBD2 (6 bases). This CDR3 is 19 amino acids long. Per germline, CDR1 MDHEN and CDR2 SYDVKM. The ends were cut back, 5 bases at V and 0 bases at J, with 23 bases in the middle. The CDR3 loop is CASSMQTRTSYNSYNEQFF. The CDR3 nucleotides read TGTGCCAGCAGTATGCAGACTCGTACTAGCTACAACTCCTACAATGAGCAGTTCTTC. Combining the CDR3 with reference TRBV28 and TRBJ2-1 gives the whole variable domain DVKVTQSSRYLVKRTGEKVFLECVQDMDHENMFWYRQDPGLGLRLIYFSYDVKMKEKGDIPEGYSVSREKKERFSLILESASTNQTSMYLCASSMQTRTSYNSYNEQFFGPGTRLTVL.

On this clone: The identical CDR3 is also encoded by other nucleotide sequences in the sample. This chain uses TRBV7-2 with TRBJ2-3, with no clear D. The germline gives CDR1 SGHTA, CDR2 FQGNSA. The CDR3 totals 12 residues. V was cut by 5 bases and J by 6 bases, with 9 bases left in between. The CDR3 spells CASSLYGDTQYF. The CDR3 nucleotides read TGTGCCAGCAGCCTTTATGGGGATACGCAGTATTTT.

The chain uses TRBV11-2 and TRBJ2-1; TRBD1 agrees at 8 bases. The CDR3 consists of 15 residues. The germline gives CDR1 SGHAT, CDR2 FQNNGV. V was pared by 1 base and J by 2 bases, with 1 base of the junction left unmatched. CDR3 loop: CASSLGQGPYNEQFF. CDR3 bases: TGTGCCAGCAGCTTAGGACAGGGGCCCTACAATGAGCAGTTCTTC.

The rearrangement links TRBV2 to TRBJ2-7; either TRBD1 or TRBD2 may supply D (5 bases each). Trimming removed 0 bases at V and 1 base at J, with 7 bases between. CDR3 length: 14 amino acids. CDR1 SNHLY and CDR2 FYNNEI come from the germline V gene. CDR3 DNA: TGTGCCAGCAGTGAAGCCTGGGGGTCCTACGAGCAGTACTTC. This gives the protein CASSEAWGSYEQYF.

This sequence joins TRBV2 and TRBJ2-1; perhaps TRBD2 as D (7 bases). Germline V gene lookup returns CDR1 SNHLY and CDR2 FYNNEI. The germline V and J ends were trimmed by 6 bases and 4 bases, with 10 bases remaining between them. This CDR3 has 13 amino acids. Written as DNA, the CDR3 is TGTGCCAGCAGGGAGGGGGGGTACAATGAGCAGTTCTTC. It codes for CASREGGYNEQFF.

The V call is TRBV6-6, the J call TRBJ1-3, with no clear D. CDR3 length equals 16 residues. The V end was cut by 0 bases, the J end by 0 bases, with 9 bases between. Germline CDR1 MNHNY, CDR2 SVGAGI (reference sequence). CDR3 nucleotides: TGTGCCAGCAGTTACTCTGGCCGGCACTCTGGAAACACCATATATTTT. This sequence encodes CASSYSGRHSGNTIYF.

The V and J genes are TRBV11-2 and TRBJ1-3; no clear D. The CDR3 has 16 amino acids. CDR1 and CDR2 from the germline V gene are SGHAT and FQNNGV. Trimming removed 4 bases at V and 3 bases at J, with 16 bases between. The CDR3 DNA follows: TGTGCCAGCAGCTCGTGGACGGAACTTTTTGGAAACACCATATATTTT. Amino acids: CASSSWTELFGNTIYF.

The chain combines TRBV6-5 with TRBJ1-4; 9 bases match TRBD1. V shed 2 bases and J 5 bases; nucleotides not matched to a gene: 3. From germline, CDR1 is MNHEY and CDR2 SVGAGI. The CDR3 spans 15 residues. The CDR3 DNA reads TGTGCCAGCAGTTACACAGGGGGCTGGAATGAAAAACTGTTTTTT. Its protein is CASSYTGGWNEKLFF.

The V call is TRBV4-1, the J call TRBJ2-7; 9 bases line up with TRBD2. V lost 2 bases and J lost 1; bases outside the gene matches: 6. The CDR3 is made up of 16 amino acids. Germline V gene sequence: CDR1 MGHRA, CDR2 YSYEKL. The CDR3 loop is CASSQRLAATSYEQYF. CDR3 nucleotide sequence: TGCGCCAGCAGCCAAAGACTAGCGGCGACTTCCTACGAGCAGTACTTC.